The TCR beta chain under discussion was sequenced for a study of shared clonotypes between healthy human individuals. Concerning this clone itself: Since a far larger clone is one base different, this is likely a read error.

This CDR3 region has 14 residues. Trimming pared 8 bases from V and 6 bases from J, leaving 17 bases between. Germline CDR1 is SNHLY and CDR2 is FYNNEI. Researchers ran the assay at a deep level. Sequencing used immunoSEQ multiplex PCR; TCRdb keeps in-frame clones, though not all of them. The sample carries some 480,000 clones, 70% to 80% recorded once. V gene TRBV2 combines with J gene TRBJ1-5, with D tentatively TRBD1 (5 bases). Sequencing input: PBMCs. The sequence was obtained from a woman aged 40 to 50 in good health. Some clones in this sample may be carry-over from other donors' samples. Here the CDR3 reads CASGPGGEAQPQHF. CDR3 DNA sequence: TGTGCCAGCGGCCCGGGGGGGGAGGCTCAGCCCCAGCATTTT.